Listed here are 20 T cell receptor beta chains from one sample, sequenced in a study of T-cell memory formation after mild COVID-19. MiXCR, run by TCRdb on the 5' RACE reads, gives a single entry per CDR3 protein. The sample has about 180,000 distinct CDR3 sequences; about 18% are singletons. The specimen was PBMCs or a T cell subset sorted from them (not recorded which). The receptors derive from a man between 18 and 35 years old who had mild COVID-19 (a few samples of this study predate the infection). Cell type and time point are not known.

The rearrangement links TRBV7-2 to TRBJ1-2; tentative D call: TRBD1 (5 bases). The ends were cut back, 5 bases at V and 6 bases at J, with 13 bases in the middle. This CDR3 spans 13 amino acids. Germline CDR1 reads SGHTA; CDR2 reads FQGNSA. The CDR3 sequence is CASSRGRRNGYTF. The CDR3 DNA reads TGTGCCAGCAGCAGGGGACGGAGGAATGGCTACACCTTC.

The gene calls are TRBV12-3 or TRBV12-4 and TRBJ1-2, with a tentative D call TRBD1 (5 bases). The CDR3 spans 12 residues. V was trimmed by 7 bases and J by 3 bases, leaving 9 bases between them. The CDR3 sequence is CASMGPDYGYTF. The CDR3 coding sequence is TGTGCCAGCATGGGGCCGGACTATGGCTACACCTTC.

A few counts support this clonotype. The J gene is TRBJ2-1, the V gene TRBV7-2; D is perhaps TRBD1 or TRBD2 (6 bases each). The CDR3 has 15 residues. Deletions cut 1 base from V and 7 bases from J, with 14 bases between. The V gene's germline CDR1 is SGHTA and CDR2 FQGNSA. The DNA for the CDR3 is TGTGCCAGCAGCTTAGACGCGGGACAATGGAATGAGCAGTTCTTC. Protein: CASSLDAGQWNEQFF.

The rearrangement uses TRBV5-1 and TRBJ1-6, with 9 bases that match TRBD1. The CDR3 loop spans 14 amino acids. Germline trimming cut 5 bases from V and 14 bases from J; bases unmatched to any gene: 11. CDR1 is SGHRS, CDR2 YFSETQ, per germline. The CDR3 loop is CASSSTGGEEALHF. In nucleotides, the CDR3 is TGCGCCAGCAGTTCGACAGGGGGGGAAGAAGCCCTCCACTTT.

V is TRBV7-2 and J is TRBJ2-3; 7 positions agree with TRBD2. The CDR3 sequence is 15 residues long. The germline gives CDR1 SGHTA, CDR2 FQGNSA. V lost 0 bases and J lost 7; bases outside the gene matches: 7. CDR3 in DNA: TGTGCCAGCAGCTTAGCGTGGACTAGAGCAAATACGCAGTATTTT. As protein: CASSLAWTRANTQYF.

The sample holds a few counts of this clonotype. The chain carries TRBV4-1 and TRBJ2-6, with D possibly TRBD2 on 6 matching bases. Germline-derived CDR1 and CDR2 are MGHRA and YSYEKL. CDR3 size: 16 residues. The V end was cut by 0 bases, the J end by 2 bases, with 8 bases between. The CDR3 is CASSQDRGTGANVLTF. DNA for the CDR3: TGCGCCAGCAGCCAAGATCGGGGGACTGGGGCCAACGTCCTGACTTTC.

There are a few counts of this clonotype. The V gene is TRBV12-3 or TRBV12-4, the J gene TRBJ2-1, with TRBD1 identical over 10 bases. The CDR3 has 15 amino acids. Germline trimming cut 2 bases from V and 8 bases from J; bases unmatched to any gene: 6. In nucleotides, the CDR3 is TGTGCCAGCAGTTTAAGGACAGGGGGGTATCATGAGCAGTTCTTC. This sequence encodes CASSLRTGGYHEQFF.

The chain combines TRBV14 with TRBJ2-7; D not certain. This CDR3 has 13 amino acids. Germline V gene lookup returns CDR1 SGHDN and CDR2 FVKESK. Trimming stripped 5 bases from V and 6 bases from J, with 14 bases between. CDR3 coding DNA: TGTGCCAGCAGCTCTATCCCATATAGCGAGCAGTACTTC. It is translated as CASSSIPYSEQYF.

The CDR3: CASSQDSRGGYTF. CDR3 nucleotides: TGCGCCAGCAGCCAAGATTCCAGGGGTGGCTACACCTTC. The chain carries TRBV4-3 and TRBJ1-2; D is possibly TRBD1 (6 bases). The CDR3 runs to 13 residues. Trimming cost V 0 bases and J 7 bases, with 9 bases left between them. Per the germline V gene, CDR1 is LGHNA and CDR2 is YSLEER.

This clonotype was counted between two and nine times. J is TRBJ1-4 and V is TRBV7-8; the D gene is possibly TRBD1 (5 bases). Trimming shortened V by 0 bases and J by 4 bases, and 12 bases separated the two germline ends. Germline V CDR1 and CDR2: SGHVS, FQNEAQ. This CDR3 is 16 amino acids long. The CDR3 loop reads CASSLATGTLNEKLFF. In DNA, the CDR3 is TGTGCCAGCAGCTTAGCTACGGGGACCCTTAATGAAAAACTGTTTTTT.

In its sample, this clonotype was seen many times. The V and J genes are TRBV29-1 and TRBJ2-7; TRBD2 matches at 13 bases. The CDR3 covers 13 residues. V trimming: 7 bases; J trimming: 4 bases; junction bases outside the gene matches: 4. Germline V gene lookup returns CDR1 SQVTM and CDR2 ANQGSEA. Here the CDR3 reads CSARTSGGYEQYF. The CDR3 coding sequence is TGCAGCGCCAGGACTAGCGGGGGATACGAGCAGTACTTC.

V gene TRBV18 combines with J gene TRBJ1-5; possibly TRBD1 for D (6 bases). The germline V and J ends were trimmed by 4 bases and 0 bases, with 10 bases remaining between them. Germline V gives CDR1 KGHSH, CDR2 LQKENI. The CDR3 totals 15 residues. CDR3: CASSLGQNSNQPQHF. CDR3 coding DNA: TGTGCCAGCTCACTAGGACAGAATAGCAATCAGCCCCAGCATTTT.

The CDR3 nucleotides are TGTGCCAGCAGCTTAAACGGTTTCGAGACCCAGTACTTC. This codes for CASSLNGFETQYF. The chain recombines TRBV11-1 with TRBJ2-5; D remains unclear. The CDR3 consists of 13 residues. V lost 2 bases and J lost 5, with 9 bases in between. Germline lookup yields CDR1 SGHAT and CDR2 FQDESV (reference sequence).

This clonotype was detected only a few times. CDR3 coding DNA: TGTGCCAGCACTCTTATGACCGGGTCCCTCTACGAGCAGTACTTC. It codes for CASTLMTGSLYEQYF. The chain links TRBV6-5 to TRBJ2-7; D uncertain. The V gene's germline CDR1 is MNHEY and CDR2 SVGAGI. The CDR3 has 15 amino acids. V dropped 7 bases and J dropped 3 bases, with 19 bases sitting between them.

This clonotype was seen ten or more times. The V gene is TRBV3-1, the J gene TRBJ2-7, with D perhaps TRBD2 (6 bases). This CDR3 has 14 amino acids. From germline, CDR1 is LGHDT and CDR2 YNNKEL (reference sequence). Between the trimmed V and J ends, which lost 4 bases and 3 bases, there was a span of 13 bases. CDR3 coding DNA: TGTGCCAGCAGCCCAGGGACTGGACTCTACGAGCAGTACGTC. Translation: CASSPGTGLYEQYV.

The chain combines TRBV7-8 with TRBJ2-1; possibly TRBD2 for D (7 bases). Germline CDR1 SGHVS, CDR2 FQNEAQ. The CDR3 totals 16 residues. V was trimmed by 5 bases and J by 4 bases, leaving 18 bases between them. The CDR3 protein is CASSPVRGGPYNEQFF. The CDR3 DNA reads TGTGCCAGCAGCCCCGTTCGCGGGGGCCCTTACAATGAGCAGTTCTTC.

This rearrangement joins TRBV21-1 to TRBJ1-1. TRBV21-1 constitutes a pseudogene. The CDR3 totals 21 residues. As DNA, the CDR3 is TGTGCCAGCAGCATAGGAGCGTCATCGTTTCCGGGCCTCCGGGGGAGGACTGAAGCTTTCTTT. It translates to CASSIGASSFPGLRGRTEAFF.

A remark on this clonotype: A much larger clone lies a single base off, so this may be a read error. Here the CDR3 DNA reads TGCAGTGCTAGGACAGCCAATTCACAAGAGACCCAGTACTTC. Encoded protein: CSARTANSQETQYF. The chain employs TRBV20-1 and TRBJ2-5, with D possibly being TRBD1 (5 bases). Germline loops: CDR1 DFQATT, CDR2 SNEGSKA (reference sequence). The CDR3 is 14 residues long. V was pared by 3 bases and J by 2 bases, with 13 bases between.

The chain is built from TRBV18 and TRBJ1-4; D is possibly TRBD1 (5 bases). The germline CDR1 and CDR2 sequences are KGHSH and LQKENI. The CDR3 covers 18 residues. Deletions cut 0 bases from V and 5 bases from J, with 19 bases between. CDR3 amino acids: CASSPPNHRQNGNEKLFF. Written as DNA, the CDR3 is TGTGCCAGCTCACCACCGAATCACCGACAGAACGGAAATGAAAAACTGTTTTTT. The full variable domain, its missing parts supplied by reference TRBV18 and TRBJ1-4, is NAGVMQNPRHLVRRRGQEARLRCSPMKGHSHVYWYRQLPEEGLKFMVYLQKENIIDESGMPKERFSAEFPKEGPSILRIQQVVRGDSAAYFCASSPPNHRQNGNEKLFFGSGTQLSVL.

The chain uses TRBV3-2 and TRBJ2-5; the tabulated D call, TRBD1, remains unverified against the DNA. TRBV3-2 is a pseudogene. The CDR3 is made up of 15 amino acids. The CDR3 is CASSQDGGPGETQYF. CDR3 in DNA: TGTGCCAGCAGCCAAGATGGGGGCCCCGGAGAGACCCAGTACTTC.